Sequencing of this T cell receptor (beta chain) was carried out in a study of blood T cells in healthy people across ages. PBMCs were isolated at a quantity of at least 6.5 million per sample. Study-wide findings and caveats: Significant beta diversity loss was already apparent by age about 42, declining roughly linearly. Because donor CMV status was unknown, expanded clonotype changes were possibly confounded.

Of note for this clonotype: The antigen is undetermined.

Alongside a J-beta primer mix, a sample-barcoded 5' primer served in a second PCR lasting roughly 6 to 12 cycles. One entry per CDR3 protein, called by TCRdb with MiXCR from the 5' RACE reads. This table holds around 1,600,000 distinct CDR3 sequences, approximately 39% found once. This CDR3 region has 19 residues. V lost 3 bases to trimming and J lost 2 bases, with 22 bases between them. Germline CDR1 is MNHEY and CDR2 is SMNVEV (reference sequence). The sequenced sample consisted of blood. The chain recombines TRBV27 with TRBJ2-2, with D perhaps TRBD1 or TRBD2 (6 bases each). The clonotype was recovered from a young woman in good health. In DNA, the CDR3 is TGTGCCAGCAGTTTCGGGAGACAGGTAGTCATGGGAAACACCGGGGAGCTGTTTTTT. Amino acids: CASSFGRQVVMGNTGELFF.